This T cell receptor beta chain was captured in a study of OX40 agonist ivuxolimab in advanced cancers. On the study more broadly: A mean age of around 60 years, range 23 to 79, was recorded, and 80% to 90% were male. About 40% of patients had received prior checkpoint inhibitor therapy.

Assay used: immunoSEQ multiplex PCR; TCRdb lists only in-frame clones, some missing. Of under 85,000 clones listed, about 86% are singletons. Researchers took blood at baseline, on cycle 4 day 1, and on cycle 7 day 1. The TCR comes from an adult with an advanced solid tumor such as melanoma, head and neck, liver or kidney cancer. Sequenced material: CD4+ or CD8+ T cells sorted from blood, taken in a trial of the OX40 agonist ivuxolimab.

CDR3: CASLPQINQPQHF. The CDR3 coding sequence is TGTGCCAGCCTGCCGCAGATCAATCAGCCCCAGCATTTT. V is TRBV6-1 and J is TRBJ1-5, with no clear D. Germline values: CDR1 MNHNS, CDR2 SASEGT. Trimming pared 8 bases from V and 3 bases from J, leaving 11 bases between. The CDR3 consists of 13 residues.